This T cell receptor (beta chain) was sequenced for a study of blood T cell repertoires in COVID-19. Whole-study context: The study drew acute and convalescent COVID-19 samples from the United States, Italy and Spain. In each case, the material was cDNA or gDNA derived from T cells, B-cell-depleted T cells, or PBMCs.

In the original workflow: Estimation of nucleated cell counts was performed using reference gene primer amplification. Profiled with immunoSEQ multiplex PCR; TCRdb holds only in-frame clones, not every one. D and trimming were read from the DNA, whereas the V and J calls and clone size are those reported in that table. Here the sample spans about 100,000 clones, more than 70% being singletons. This clonotype was sampled from a human donor in a cohort sampled during active COVID-19. Sequencing input: peripheral blood.

In nucleotides, the CDR3 is TGTGCCAGCAGTTACTCGGCCGGGAAAGGGGGCTACACCTTC. This codes for CASSYSAGKGGYTF. The chain recombines TRBV6-5 with TRBJ1-2; D not certain. This CDR3 is built from 14 residues. The germline gives CDR1 MNHEY, CDR2 SVGAGI. Trimming removed 0 bases at V and 8 bases at J, with 13 bases between.